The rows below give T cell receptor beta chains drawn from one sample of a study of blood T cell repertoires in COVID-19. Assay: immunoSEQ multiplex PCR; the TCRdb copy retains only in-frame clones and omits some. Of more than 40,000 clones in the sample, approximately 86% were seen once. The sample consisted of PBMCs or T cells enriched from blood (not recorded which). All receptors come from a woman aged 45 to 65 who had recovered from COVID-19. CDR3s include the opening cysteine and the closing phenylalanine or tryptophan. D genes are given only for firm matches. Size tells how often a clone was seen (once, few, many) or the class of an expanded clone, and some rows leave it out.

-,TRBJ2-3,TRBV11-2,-,TGTGCCAGCAGCAATAGCTTCTCAGGGCGGACGCAGTATTTT,CASSNSFSGRTQYF
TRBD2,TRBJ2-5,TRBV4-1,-,TGCGCCAGCAGCCAGGGGACTAGCGGTACACAAGAGACCCAGTACTTC,CASSQGTSGTQETQYF
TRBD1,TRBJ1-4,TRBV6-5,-,TGTGCCAGCAGGCCCACCGGGACAGTGGGCGAAAAACTGTTTTTT,CASRPTGTVGEKLFF
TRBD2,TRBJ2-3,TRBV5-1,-,TGCGCCAGCGGGTATAGCGGGGTAAGCACAGATACGCAGTATTTT,CASGYSGVSTDTQYF
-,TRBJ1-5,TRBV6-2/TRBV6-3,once,TGTGCCAGCAGTTACTGGACAGACCTATTGAGCAATCAGCCCCAGCATTTT,CASSYWTDLLSNQPQHF
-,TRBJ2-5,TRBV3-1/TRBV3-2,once,TGTGCCAGCAGCCAAGCCCGAGAGACCCAGTACTTC,CASSQARETQYF
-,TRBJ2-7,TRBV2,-,TGTGCCAGCAGTGCCGGCGGGAATAGGTTCGAGCAGTACTTC,CASSAGGNRFEQYF
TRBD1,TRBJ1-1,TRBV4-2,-,TGTGCCAGCAGCCAAACTGCGGACAGGGTTCGGACTGAAGCTTTCTTT,CASSQTADRVRTEAFF
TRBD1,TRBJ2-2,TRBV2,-,TGTGCCGGGCGGACAGGGGGGACCGGGGAGCTGTTTTTT,CAGRTGGTGELFF
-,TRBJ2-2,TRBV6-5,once,TGTGCCAGCCTCGTACCCGGGGGAACCGGGGAGCTGTTTTTT,CASLVPGGTGELFF
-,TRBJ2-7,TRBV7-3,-,TGTGCCAGCACCCCTCTCTCTACTGCTATACTTGACTCCTACGAGCAGTACTTC,CASTPLSTAILDSYEQYF
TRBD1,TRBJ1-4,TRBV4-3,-,TGCGCCAGCAGCTCAGGACAGGGACATGAAAAACTGTTTTTT,CASSSGQGHEKLFF
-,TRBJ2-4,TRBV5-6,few,TGTGCCAGCAGCTTGGCGGGGCCACAGGGTGGAAACATTCAGTACTTC,CASSLAGPQGGNIQYF
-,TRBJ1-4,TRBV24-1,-,TGTGCCACCAGGGCAGGAACTAATGAAAAACTGTTTTTT,CATRAGTNEKLFF
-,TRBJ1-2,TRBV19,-,TGTGCCACCTTAGGTGGGCAGGCACTGAACTATGGCTACACCTTC,CATLGGQALNYGYTF
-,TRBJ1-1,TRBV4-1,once,TGCGCCAGCAGCCAAGATAGGGGATACACTGAAGCTTTCTTT,CASSQDRGYTEAFF
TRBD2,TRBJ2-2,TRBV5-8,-,TGTGCCAGCCAAGAGGGACTAGCGGGAGACGGGGAGCTGTTTTTT,CASQEGLAGDGELFF
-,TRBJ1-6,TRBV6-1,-,TGTGCCAGCAGTGAGGCGGGGGTTCTCAATTCACCCCTCCACTTT,CASSEAGVLNSPLHF
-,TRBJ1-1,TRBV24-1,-,TGTGCCACCCGGCGAAGCGGGGGGTCCACTGAAGCTTTCTTT,CATRRSGGSTEAFF
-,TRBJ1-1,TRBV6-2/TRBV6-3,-,TGTGCCAGCAGTGCCTTAGAGGGCAGGACTGAAGCTTTCTTT,CASSALEGRTEAFF
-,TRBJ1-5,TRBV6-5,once,TGTGCCAGCAGTTACTCGAACAGGGCAAATCAGCCCCAGCATTTT,CASSYSNRANQPQHF
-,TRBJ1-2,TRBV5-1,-,TGCGCCAGCAGCTTGGCACAGGGTGACTATGGCTACACCTTC,CASSLAQGDYGYTF
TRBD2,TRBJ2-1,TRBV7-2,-,TGTGCCAGCAGCTCGGGACTAGCGGAATACAATGAGCAGTTCTTC,CASSSGLAEYNEQFF
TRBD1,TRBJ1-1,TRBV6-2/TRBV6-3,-,TGTGCCAGCAGTTCACAGGGGTACACTGAAGCTTTCTTT,CASSSQGYTEAFF
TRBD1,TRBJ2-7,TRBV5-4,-,TGTGCCAGCTCAGGGGACAGGGCCTACGAGCAGTACTTC,CASSGDRAYEQYF
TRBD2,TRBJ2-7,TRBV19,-,TGTGCCAGTAGCCGCGGACTAGCGGGAGCCGAGCAGTACTTC,CASSRGLAGAEQYF
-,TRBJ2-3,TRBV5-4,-,TGTGCCAGCAGCTTGGAAACGGGCGGGATGAATACGCAGTATTTT,CASSLETGGMNTQYF
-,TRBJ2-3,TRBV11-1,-,TGTGCCAGCAGCCCTAACCCAGCAGGGAACACAGATACGCAGTATTTT,CASSPNPAGNTDTQYF
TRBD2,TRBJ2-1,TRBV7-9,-,TGTGCCAGCAGCTTAGGGCGGACTAGCGGGAGGTCCGGATTCTTC,CASSLGRTSGRSGFF
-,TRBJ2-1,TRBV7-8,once,TGTGCCAGCCAACCCCGAGGGAGCTCCTACAATGAGCAGTTCTTC,CASQPRGSSYNEQFF
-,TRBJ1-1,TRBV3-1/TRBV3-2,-,TGTGCCAGCAGTCCCGCGGGACCCTTCACTGAAGCTTTCTTT,CASSPAGPFTEAFF
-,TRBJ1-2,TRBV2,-,TGTGCCAGCAGTGCGGGGGTGGTTCGGGGCTACACCTTC,CASSAGVVRGYTF
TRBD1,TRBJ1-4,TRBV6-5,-,TGTGCCAGCAGTTACGGGCCGGGGGACAGGAGAATTTTT,CASSYGPGDRRIF
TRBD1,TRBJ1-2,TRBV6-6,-,TGTGCCAGCAGTCCGACGACAGGGACTAACTATGGCTACACCTTC,CASSPTTGTNYGYTF
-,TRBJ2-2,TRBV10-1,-,TGCGCCAGCAGGGCCAACAGGGTCGGGGAGCTGTTTTTT,CASRANRVGELFF
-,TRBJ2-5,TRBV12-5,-,TGTGCTAGTGGGGGGGCCCCTAAAGGAACCGAGTACTTC,CASGGAPKGTEYF
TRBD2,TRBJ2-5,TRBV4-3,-,TGCGCCAGCAGCCAAGGTGCTAGCGGGGGGGTTGGTGAGACCCAGTACTTC,CASSQGASGGVGETQYF
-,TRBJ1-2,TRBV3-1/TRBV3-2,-,TGTGCCAGCAGCCAACCGCCGGAGGGAGGCTACACCTTC,CASSQPPEGGYTF
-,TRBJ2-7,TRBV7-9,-,TGTGCCAGCAGCCCCAGGACAGCTTCCTACGAGCAGTACTTC,CASSPRTASYEQYF
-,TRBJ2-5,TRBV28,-,TGTGCCAGCAGTTTCTCCGGGAGCCAACAAGAGACCCAGTACTTC,CASSFSGSQQETQYF
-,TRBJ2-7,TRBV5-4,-,TGTGCCAGCAGCTTGGGACGCGGCCATCCAACCCCACTCGACGAGCAGTACTTC,CASSLGRGHPTPLDEQYF
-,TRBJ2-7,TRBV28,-,TGTGCCAGCAGTTTTGGGGGGAGGTACGAGCAGTACTTC,CASSFGGRYEQYF
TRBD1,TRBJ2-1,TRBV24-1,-,TGTGCCACCAGTGATGACAGGGTTGAGTCCCTCAATGAGCAGTTCTTC,CATSDDRVESLNEQFF
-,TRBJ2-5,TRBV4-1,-,TGCGCCAGCAGCCAAGGAGGCCCGGGGGTTACGGGGGAGACCCAGTACTTC,CASSQGGPGVTGETQYF
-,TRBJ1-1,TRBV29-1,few,TGCAGCGTTGTTCGACAGATGAACACTGAAGCTTTCTTT,CSVVRQMNTEAFF
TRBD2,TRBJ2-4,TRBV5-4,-,TGTGCCAGCAGCTCGCCTACTAGCGCCTTAGCCAAAAACATTCAGTACTTC,CASSSPTSALAKNIQYF